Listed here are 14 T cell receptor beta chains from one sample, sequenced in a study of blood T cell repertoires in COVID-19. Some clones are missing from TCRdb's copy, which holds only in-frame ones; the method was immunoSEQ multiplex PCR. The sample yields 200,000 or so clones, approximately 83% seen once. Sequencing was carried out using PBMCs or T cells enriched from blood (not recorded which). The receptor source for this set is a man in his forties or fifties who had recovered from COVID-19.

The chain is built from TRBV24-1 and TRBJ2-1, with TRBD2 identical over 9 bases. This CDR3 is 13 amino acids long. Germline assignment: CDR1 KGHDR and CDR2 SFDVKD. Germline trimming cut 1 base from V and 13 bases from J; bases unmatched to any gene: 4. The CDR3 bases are TGTGCCACCAGTGATTTCGGCGGGGGGGCTCAGTTCTTC. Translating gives CATSDFGGGAQFF.

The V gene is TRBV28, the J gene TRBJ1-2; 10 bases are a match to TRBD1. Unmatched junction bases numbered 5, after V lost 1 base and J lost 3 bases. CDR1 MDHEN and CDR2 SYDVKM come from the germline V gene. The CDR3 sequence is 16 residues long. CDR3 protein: CASSLSLGTGDYGYTF. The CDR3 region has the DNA TGTGCCAGCAGTTTATCTCTCGGGACAGGGGACTATGGCTACACCTTC.

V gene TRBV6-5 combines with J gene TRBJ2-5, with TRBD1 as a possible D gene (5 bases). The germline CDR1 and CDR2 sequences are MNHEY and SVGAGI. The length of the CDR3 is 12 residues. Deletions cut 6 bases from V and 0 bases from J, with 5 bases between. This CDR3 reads CASSRDQETQYF. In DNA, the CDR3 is TGTGCCAGCAGCAGGGACCAAGAGACCCAGTACTTC.

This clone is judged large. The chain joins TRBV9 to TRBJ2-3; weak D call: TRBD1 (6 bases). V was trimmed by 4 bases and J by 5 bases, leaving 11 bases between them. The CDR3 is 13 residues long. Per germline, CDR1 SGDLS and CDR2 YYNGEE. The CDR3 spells CASSTLQGDTQYF. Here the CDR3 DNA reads TGTGCCAGCAGCACCCTACAGGGAGATACGCAGTATTTT.

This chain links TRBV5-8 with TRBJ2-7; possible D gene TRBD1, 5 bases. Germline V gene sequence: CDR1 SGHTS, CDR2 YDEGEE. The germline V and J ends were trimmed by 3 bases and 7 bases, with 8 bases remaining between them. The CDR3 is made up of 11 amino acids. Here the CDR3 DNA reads TGTGCCAGCAGCTCGAGACAGGAGCAGTACTTC. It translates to CASSSRQEQYF.

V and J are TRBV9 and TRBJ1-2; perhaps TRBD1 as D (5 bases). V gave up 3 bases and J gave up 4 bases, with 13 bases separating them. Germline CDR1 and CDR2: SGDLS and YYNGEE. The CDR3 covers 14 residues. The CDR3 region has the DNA TGTGCCAGCAGCGCACTGACAGAACCCTATGGCTACACCTTC. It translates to CASSALTEPYGYTF.

The DNA for the CDR3 is TGTGCCAGCTCACCGACGGGGGGGGATCAGCCCCAGCATTTT. Translated: CASSPTGGDQPQHF. The genes are TRBV18 and TRBJ1-5; a weak D match, TRBD1 (5 bases). Per the germline V gene, CDR1 is KGHSH and CDR2 is LQKENI. This CDR3 comprises 14 residues. Trimming shortened V by 3 bases and J by 5 bases, and 11 bases separated the two germline ends.

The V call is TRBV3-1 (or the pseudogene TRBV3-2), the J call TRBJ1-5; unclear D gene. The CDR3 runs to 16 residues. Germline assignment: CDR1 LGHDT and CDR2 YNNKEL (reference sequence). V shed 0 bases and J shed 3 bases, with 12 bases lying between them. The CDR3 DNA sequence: TGTGCCAGCAGCCAAGATCTACGTGCCTCCAATCAGCCCCAGCATTTT. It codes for CASSQDLRASNQPQHF.

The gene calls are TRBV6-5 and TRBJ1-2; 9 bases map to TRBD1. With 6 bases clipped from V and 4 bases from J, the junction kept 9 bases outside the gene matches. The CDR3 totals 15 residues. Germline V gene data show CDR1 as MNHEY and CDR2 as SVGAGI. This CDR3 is CASRLRGTGRYGYTF. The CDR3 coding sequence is TGTGCCAGCAGATTACGGGGGACAGGGCGCTATGGCTACACCTTC.

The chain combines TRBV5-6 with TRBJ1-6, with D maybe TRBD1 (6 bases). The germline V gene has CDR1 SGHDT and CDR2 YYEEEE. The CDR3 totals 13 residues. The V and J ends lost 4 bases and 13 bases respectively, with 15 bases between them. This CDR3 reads CASSSLTGGPLHF. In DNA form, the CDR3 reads TGTGCCAGCAGCAGTCTGACAGGTGGTCCCCTCCACTTT.

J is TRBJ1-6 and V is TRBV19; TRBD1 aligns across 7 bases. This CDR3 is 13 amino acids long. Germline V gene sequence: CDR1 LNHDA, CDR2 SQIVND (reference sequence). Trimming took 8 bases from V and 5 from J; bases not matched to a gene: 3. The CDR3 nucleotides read TGTGCCAGTGGGGACAGAAATAATTCACCCCTCCACTTT. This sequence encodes CASGDRNNSPLHF.

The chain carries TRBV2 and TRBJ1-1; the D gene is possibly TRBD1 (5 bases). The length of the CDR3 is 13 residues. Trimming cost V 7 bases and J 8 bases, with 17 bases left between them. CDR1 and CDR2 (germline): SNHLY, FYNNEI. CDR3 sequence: CASTRLGGEEAFF. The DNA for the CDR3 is TGTGCCAGCACTCGACTTGGGGGGGAAGAAGCTTTCTTT.

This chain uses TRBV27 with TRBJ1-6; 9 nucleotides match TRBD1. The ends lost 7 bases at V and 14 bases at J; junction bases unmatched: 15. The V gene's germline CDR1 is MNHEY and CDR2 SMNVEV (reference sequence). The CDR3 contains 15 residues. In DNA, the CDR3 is TGTGCCAGCACCAACACTCCGATCGACAGGGGGTCCCTCCACTTT. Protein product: CASTNTPIDRGSLHF.

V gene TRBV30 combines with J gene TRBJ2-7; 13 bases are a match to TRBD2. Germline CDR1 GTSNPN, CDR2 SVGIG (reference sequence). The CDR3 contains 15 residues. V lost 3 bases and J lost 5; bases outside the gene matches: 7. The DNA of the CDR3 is TGTGCCTGGAGACTAGCGGGGGGGCATGTCAACGAGCAGTACTTC. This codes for CAWRLAGGHVNEQYF. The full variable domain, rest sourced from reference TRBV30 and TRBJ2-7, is SQTIHQWPATLVQPVGSPLSLECTVEGTSNPNLYWYRQAAGRGLQLLFYSVGIGQISSEVPQNLSASRPQDRQFILSSKKLLLSDSGFYLCAWRLAGGHVNEQYFGPGTRLTVT.